This TCR beta chain originates from a study of blood T cell repertoires in COVID-19. V gave up 6 bases and J gave up 4 bases; unmatched junction bases: 2. The CDR3 spans 14 residues. Germline V gives CDR1 MNHEY, CDR2 SVGAGI. Repertoires were generated with immunoSEQ multiplex PCR, while TCRdb's copy carries only in-frame clones and drops some. The repertoire includes some 80,000 clones, 70% to 90% of them detected once, and approximately 21% sits in the top ten. The sample comprised peripheral blood. This sequence joins TRBV6-5 and TRBJ2-7; 14 bases align to TRBD2. This receptor was taken from a woman aged 80 or older in a cohort sampled during active or convalescent COVID-19. CDR3 in amino acids: CASSRLAGGYEQYV. CDR3 coding DNA: TGTGCCAGCAGCCGACTAGCGGGAGGGTACGAGCAGTACGTC.